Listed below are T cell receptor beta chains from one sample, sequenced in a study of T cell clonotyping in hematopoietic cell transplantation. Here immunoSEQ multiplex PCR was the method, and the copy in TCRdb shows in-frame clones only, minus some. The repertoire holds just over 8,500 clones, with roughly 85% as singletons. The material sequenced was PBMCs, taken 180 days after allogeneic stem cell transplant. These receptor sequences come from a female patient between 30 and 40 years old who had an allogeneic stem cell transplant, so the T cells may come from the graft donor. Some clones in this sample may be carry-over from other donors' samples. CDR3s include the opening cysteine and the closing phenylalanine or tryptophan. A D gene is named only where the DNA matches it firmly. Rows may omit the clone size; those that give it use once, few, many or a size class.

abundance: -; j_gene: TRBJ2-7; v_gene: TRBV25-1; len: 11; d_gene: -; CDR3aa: CASSSPTEQYF; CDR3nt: TGTGCCAGCAGTAGCCCAACGGAGCAGTACTTC
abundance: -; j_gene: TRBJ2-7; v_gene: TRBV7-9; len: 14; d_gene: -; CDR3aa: CASGPGQQIYEQYF; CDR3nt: TGTGCCAGCGGTCCCGGACAGCAGATCTACGAGCAGTACTTC
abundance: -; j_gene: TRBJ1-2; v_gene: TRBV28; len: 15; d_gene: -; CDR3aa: CASSLEPGLPLGYTF; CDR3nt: TGTGCCAGCAGTTTAGAGCCAGGACTCCCCTTGGGCTACACCTTC
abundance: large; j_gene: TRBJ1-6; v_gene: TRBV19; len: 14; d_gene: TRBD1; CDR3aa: CASSKGQGLTPLHF; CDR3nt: TGTGCCAGTAGTAAAGGACAGGGCCTGACACCCCTCCACTTT
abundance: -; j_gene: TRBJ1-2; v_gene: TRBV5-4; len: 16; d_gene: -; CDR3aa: CASSSPGAAVIYGYTF; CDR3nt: TGTGCCAGCAGCTCACCTGGGGCGGCCGTTATCTATGGCTACACCTTC
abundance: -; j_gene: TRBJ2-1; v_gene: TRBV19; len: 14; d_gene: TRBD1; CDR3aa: CASSSGQVYNEQFF; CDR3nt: TGTGCCAGTAGTTCGGGACAGGTCTACAATGAGCAGTTCTTC
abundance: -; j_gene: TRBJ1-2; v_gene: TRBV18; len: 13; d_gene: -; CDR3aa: CASSPDINYGYTF; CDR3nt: TGTGCCAGCTCGCCCGACATTAACTATGGCTACACCTTC
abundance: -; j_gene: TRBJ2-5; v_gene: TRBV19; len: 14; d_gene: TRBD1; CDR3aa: CASRDRGKEETQYF; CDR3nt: TGTGCCAGCAGGGACAGGGGAAAGGAAGAGACCCAGTACTTC
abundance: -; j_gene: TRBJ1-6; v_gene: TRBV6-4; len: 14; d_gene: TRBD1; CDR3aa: CASREGQGAGPLHF; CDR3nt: TGTGCCAGCAGGGAGGGACAGGGGGCTGGACCCCTCCACTTT
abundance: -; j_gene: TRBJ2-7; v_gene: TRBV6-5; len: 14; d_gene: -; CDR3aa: CASSYYVSGYEQYF; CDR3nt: TGTGCCAGCAGTTACTACGTCTCAGGCTACGAGCAGTACTTC
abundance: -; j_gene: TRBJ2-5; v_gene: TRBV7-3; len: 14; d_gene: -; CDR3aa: CASSLRGIQETQYF; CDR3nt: TGTGCCAGCAGCCTACGGGGGATTCAAGAGACCCAGTACTTC
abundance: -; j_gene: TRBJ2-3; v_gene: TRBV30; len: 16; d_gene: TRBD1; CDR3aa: CAWSDKTGSSTDTQYF; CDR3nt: TGTGCCTGGAGTGACAAGACAGGGTCTAGCACAGATACGCAGTATTTT
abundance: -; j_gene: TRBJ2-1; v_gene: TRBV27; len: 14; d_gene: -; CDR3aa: CASSLQGPDNEQFF; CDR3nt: TGTGCCAGCAGTTTACAGGGGCCTGACAATGAGCAGTTCTTC
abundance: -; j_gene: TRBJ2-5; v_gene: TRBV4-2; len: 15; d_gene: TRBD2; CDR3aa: CASSQFLAGRETQYF; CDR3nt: TGTGCCAGCAGCCAATTCCTAGCGGGGCGGGAGACCCAGTACTTC
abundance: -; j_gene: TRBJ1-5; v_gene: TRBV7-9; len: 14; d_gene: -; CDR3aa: CASSLEGFNQPQHF; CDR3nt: TGTGCCAGCAGCTTAGAAGGATTTAATCAGCCCCAGCATTTT
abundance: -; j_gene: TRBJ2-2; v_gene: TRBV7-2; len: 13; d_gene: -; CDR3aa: CASSLGRAGELFF; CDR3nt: TGTGCCAGCAGCTTAGGGCGGGCCGGGGAGCTGTTTTTT
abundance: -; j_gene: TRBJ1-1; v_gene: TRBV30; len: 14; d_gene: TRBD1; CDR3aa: CAWSLWTGRTEAFF; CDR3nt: TGTGCCTGGAGTCTATGGACAGGGAGGACTGAAGCTTTCTTT
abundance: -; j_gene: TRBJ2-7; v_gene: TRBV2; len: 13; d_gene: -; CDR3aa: CASSKRGGGEQYF; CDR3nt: TGTGCCAGCAGTAAGAGGGGGGGTGGGGAGCAGTACTTC
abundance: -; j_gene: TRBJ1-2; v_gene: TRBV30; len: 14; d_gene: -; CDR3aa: CAWGEVGRIYGYTF; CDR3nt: TGTGCCTGGGGGGAAGTGGGCAGGATCTATGGCTACACCTTC
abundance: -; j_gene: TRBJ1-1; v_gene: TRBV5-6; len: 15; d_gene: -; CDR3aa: CASSLVSLSNTEAFF; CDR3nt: TGTGCCAGCAGCTTGGTTTCGCTTTCGAACACTGAAGCTTTCTTT
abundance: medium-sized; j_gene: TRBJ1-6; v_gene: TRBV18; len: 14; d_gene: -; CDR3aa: CASSPPSYNSPLHF; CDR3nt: TGTGCCAGCTCACCACCGTCCTATAATTCACCCCTCCACTTT
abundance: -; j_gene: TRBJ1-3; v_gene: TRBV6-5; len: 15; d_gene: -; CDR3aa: CASSYSGSAGNTIYF; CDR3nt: TGTGCCAGCAGTTACTCGGGATCTGCTGGAAACACCATATATTTT
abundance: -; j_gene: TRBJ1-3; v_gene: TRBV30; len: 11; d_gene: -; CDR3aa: CAWRRGNTIYF; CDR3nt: TGTGCCTGGAGGCGAGGAAACACCATATATTTT
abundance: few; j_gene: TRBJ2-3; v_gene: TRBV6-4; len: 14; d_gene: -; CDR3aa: CASSEVGGTDTQYF; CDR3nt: TGTGCCAGCAGTGAGGTGGGGGGCACAGATACGCAGTATTTT